These T cell receptor beta chains were read from a single sample in a study of T cell responses to AZD1222 COVID-19 vaccine. Profiling relied on immunoSEQ multiplex PCR, and the TCRdb table lists in-frame clones only, not all of them. The sample shows approximately 67,000 clones, 83% of them seen only once. The sequences come from peripheral blood, collected 28 days after the second AZD1222 dose. Receptors originate from an adult who received the AZD1222 COVID-19 vaccine. CDR3s include the opening cysteine and the closing phenylalanine or tryptophan. The D gene is left open where the match is weak. Clone size is stated in some rows and not others, as once, few, many or a class when expanded.

TRBD2,TRBJ2-5,TRBV5-8,-,TGTGCCAGCAGCTTGGCGGGGGGACGAGAGACCCAGTACTTC,CASSLAGGRETQYF
-,TRBJ2-7,TRBV15,-,TGTGCCACCAGCAGAGAGCGACGGACTTTTGGGGACGAGCAGTACTTC,CATSRERRTFGDEQYF
-,TRBJ1-5,TRBV19,-,TGTGCCGGCGGACCCAAACAGCCCCAGCATTTT,CAGGPKQPQHF
-,TRBJ1-4,TRBV7-8,-,TGTGCCAGCAGCACAACAGGGACTATTAATGAAAAACTGTTTTTT,CASSTTGTINEKLFF
-,TRBJ2-1,TRBV11-2,few,TGTGCCAGCAGCTTTCGTGGTAGCGGCTCCTACAATGAGCAGTTCTTC,CASSFRGSGSYNEQFF
-,TRBJ2-7,TRBV27,-,TGTGCCAGCAGCCCCGACAGGACGATCTACGAGCAGTACTTC,CASSPDRTIYEQYF
-,TRBJ2-3,TRBV7-2,-,TGTGCCAGCACCAAGGGTACCTTCACAGATACGCAGTATTTT,CASTKGTFTDTQYF
-,TRBJ2-1,TRBV20-1,-,TGCAGTGCTAGCATACAGGGTCACGTCTTCTTC,CSASIQGHVFF
TRBD2,TRBJ2-7,TRBV28,-,TGTGCCAGCAGTTTTTCGGGAGGGACGAAGCAGTACTTC,CASSFSGGTKQYF
-,TRBJ2-2,TRBV5-1,-,TGCGCCAGCAGCTTGGGACTGGGAAACACCGGGGAGCTGTTTTTT,CASSLGLGNTGELFF
-,TRBJ1-2,TRBV7-9,-,TGTGCCAGCAGCTTAGGGGAACGGCTTAACTATGGCTACACCTTC,CASSLGERLNYGYTF
TRBD1,TRBJ1-5,TRBV6-5,-,TGTGCCAGCGCCAAAAAAAGGGGGCTCGATCAGCCCCAGCATTTT,CASAKKRGLDQPQHF
TRBD2,TRBJ2-7,TRBV2,few,TGTGCCAGCAGTATCGGACTAGCGGATGCGCAGTACTTC,CASSIGLADAQYF
TRBD2,TRBJ2-7,TRBV30,-,TGTGCCTGGAGTCCCGGTGTACCGGGACTAGCTGCCTCCTACGAGCAGTACTTC,CAWSPGVPGLAASYEQYF
TRBD1,TRBJ2-7,TRBV7-9,-,TGTGCCAGCAGCTTAACGACAGGGGACGAGCAGTACTTC,CASSLTTGDEQYF
-,TRBJ2-7,TRBV19,-,TGTGCCAGTAAGGAGAGTCACCTGGGGTACGAGCAGTACTTC,CASKESHLGYEQYF
-,TRBJ2-1,TRBV9,-,TGTGCCAGCAGCGGAGGGATCTTTGAGCAGTTCTTC,CASSGGIFEQFF
-,TRBJ2-2,TRBV15,-,TGTGCCACCAGCAGAGATTCTGGGGAGCTGTTTTTT,CATSRDSGELFF
-,TRBJ2-5,TRBV21-1,-,TGTTTTCGCGGCACTGAAGAGACCCAGTACTTC,CFRGTEETQYF
TRBD1,TRBJ2-7,TRBV11-3,many,TGTGCCAGCAGCCAGGGACAGAGCTCCTACGAGCAGTACTTC,CASSQGQSSYEQYF
-,TRBJ2-7,TRBV2,-,TGTGCCAGCAGTGAAACACAGGACTACGAGCAGTACTTC,CASSETQDYEQYF
TRBD1,TRBJ1-2,TRBV29-1,-,TGCAGCGTTGTGGCCCGAGGGACAGTCTATGGCTACACCTTC,CSVVARGTVYGYTF
TRBD2,TRBJ2-1,TRBV7-2,few,TGTGCCAGCAGCAGAGATGCGGGAGCGGTTGAGCAGTTCTTC,CASSRDAGAVEQFF
TRBD1,TRBJ2-7,TRBV9,-,TGTGCCAGCAGCACGGGGACAGGGGCCTACGAGCAGTACTTC,CASSTGTGAYEQYF
-,TRBJ2-1,TRBV4-3,-,TGCGCCAGCAGCCAAGATTTCTACGGTGAGCAGTTCTTC,CASSQDFYGEQFF
-,TRBJ1-1,TRBV13,few,TGTGCCAGCAGTTCTCGTTTGAACACTGAAGCTTTCTTT,CASSSRLNTEAFF
-,TRBJ1-6,TRBV27,-,TGTGCCAGCAGTTTACAGGGGTGGTTCGGAAATTCACCCCTCCACTTT,CASSLQGWFGNSPLHF
TRBD1,TRBJ1-2,TRBV19,-,TGTGCCAGTAGGACGTTTCCGGGACAGGGCCTCTATGGCTACACCTTC,CASRTFPGQGLYGYTF
-,TRBJ2-7,TRBV14,-,TGTGCCAGCAGCCAGGTTGACGGGGGTTCCGAGCAGTACTTC,CASSQVDGGSEQYF
-,TRBJ1-3,TRBV5-1,-,TGCGCCAGCAGCTTGGCGGGACACTCCTCTGGAAACACCATATATTTT,CASSLAGHSSGNTIYF
TRBD2,TRBJ2-7,TRBV4-2,-,TGTGCCAGCAGCCCCGGGACTAGCGGGGGGAAGCAGTACTTC,CASSPGTSGGKQYF
TRBD1,TRBJ2-1,TRBV6-5,-,TGTGCCAGCAGTTACTCTGGACAGGACCGATTCTTC,CASSYSGQDRFF
TRBD1,TRBJ1-6,TRBV10-3,-,TGTGCCATCAGCACCGGGACAGGGTACAATTCACCCCTCCACTTT,CAISTGTGYNSPLHF
-,TRBJ2-3,TRBV7-6,-,TGTGCCAGCAGCTTAGACGTCATTGTATTGACAGATACGCAGTATTTT,CASSLDVIVLTDTQYF
-,TRBJ1-1,TRBV28,-,TGTGCCAGCAGTCCGCCGGGACCATTGAACACTGAAGCTTTCTTT,CASSPPGPLNTEAFF
-,TRBJ1-2,TRBV19,-,TGTGCCAGTAGTATGACCGGGGATTATGGCTACACCTTC,CASSMTGDYGYTF
-,TRBJ1-1,TRBV7-2,-,TGTGCCAGCAGCTGGGGCCGGACGGAGAACACTGAAGCTTTCTTT,CASSWGRTENTEAFF
TRBD1,TRBJ1-4,TRBV7-9,-,TGTGCCAGCAGCATCCTCCGGGACAGGGACGGGGAAAAACTGTTTTTT,CASSILRDRDGEKLFF
TRBD1,TRBJ1-5,TRBV24-1,-,TGTGCCACCGCGACAGGGGGTAATCAGCCCCAGCATTTT,CATATGGNQPQHF
TRBD2,TRBJ2-3,TRBV4-3,once,TGCGCCAGCAGCCAAGGCTACTCTAGCGGGGGGGGTACGCAGTATTTT,CASSQGYSSGGGTQYF
-,TRBJ1-6,TRBV7-8,-,TGTGCCAGCAGCTTTAAGGGGACCAGAGAAGATTCACCCCTCCACTTT,CASSFKGTREDSPLHF
-,TRBJ2-7,TRBV29-1,-,TGCAGCGTTGAGCCGGGACGGGGAACCTACGAGCAGTACTTC,CSVEPGRGTYEQYF
TRBD1,TRBJ2-5,TRBV20-1,-,TGCAGTGCTAGTGGGGACAGGGGGCGAGAAGAGACCCAGTACTTC,CSASGDRGREETQYF
TRBD1,TRBJ1-1,TRBV19,-,TGTGCCAGTGGGACAGGGGCGAACTTGAACACTGAAGCTTTCTTT,CASGTGANLNTEAFF
TRBD1,TRBJ2-5,TRBV4-1,-,TGCGCCAGCAGCCGGACTCTACCGGGACAGGCGGTGGAGACCCAGTACTTC,CASSRTLPGQAVETQYF
-,TRBJ2-7,TRBV7-9,-,TGTGCCAGCAGCTTAGCAGGGGCCAACGAGCAGTACTTC,CASSLAGANEQYF
TRBD2,TRBJ2-5,TRBV7-2,-,TGTGCCAGCAGCGGTCGGACTAGCGGAGAGACCCAGTACTTC,CASSGRTSGETQYF
-,TRBJ2-2,TRBV7-8,-,TGTGCCAGCAGCCGAGTGGCAGGGATCACCGGGGAGCTGTTTTTT,CASSRVAGITGELFF
-,TRBJ2-1,TRBV5-1,-,TGCGCCAGCAGCTTCAACAGTTTAGGCAATGAGCAGTTCTTC,CASSFNSLGNEQFF
-,TRBJ2-5,TRBV7-2,-,TGTGCCAGCAGCTTACTAGCGCCCAACGGAGAGACCCAGTACTTC,CASSLLAPNGETQYF
-,TRBJ1-3,TRBV4-2,-,TGTGCCAGCAGCCAAGAACGAGCCGGGCCTGGAAACACCATATATTTT,CASSQERAGPGNTIYF
-,TRBJ2-6,TRBV7-7,-,TGTGCCAGCAGCTTAGCTAGATCTGGGGCCAACGTCCTGACTTTC,CASSLARSGANVLTF